The rows below give T cell receptor beta chains drawn from one sample of a study of cytomegalovirus exposure and HLA in healthy donors. Repertoires were generated with immunoSEQ multiplex PCR, while TCRdb's copy carries only in-frame clones and drops some. The sample contains 140,000 or so clones, 88% of which appear only once. The sequenced material came from PBMCs. Receptors were obtained from a woman aged 40 to 49 in good health and CMV-seronegative. CDR3s include the opening cysteine and the closing phenylalanine or tryptophan. D genes are given only for firm matches.

TRBJ2-7 TRBV28 TRBD2 TGTGCCAGCAGTCTTTCCCTTAAGCGGGATTCCTACGAGCAGTACTTC CASSLSLKRDSYEQYF
TRBJ2-7 TRBV28 - TGTGCCAGCAGTCTACAGGATTTGACCTACGAGCAGTACTTC CASSLQDLTYEQYF
TRBJ1-1 TRBV7-9 TRBD1 TGTTCCAGCAGCGGACAGGGCACTGAAGCTTTCTTT CSSSGQGTEAFF
TRBJ1-5 TRBV19 TRBD1 TGTGCCAGTAGTCGTCGTGGGGGAACAGGGGGCGAGGCCCAGCATTTT CASSRRGGTGGEAQHF
TRBJ2-1 TRBV7-2 - TGTGCCAGCAGCTCTGGACTGTACAATGAGCAGTTCTTC CASSSGLYNEQFF
TRBJ1-1 TRBV7-9 TRBD1 TGTGCCAGCAGCTTAGGGGGGACAGAGCACACTGAAGCTTTCTTT CASSLGGTEHTEAFF
TRBJ2-5 TRBV30 - TGTGCCTGGAGTGTACACAGGCAGTATCAAGAGACCCAGTACTTC CAWSVHRQYQETQYF
TRBJ2-7 TRBV7-8 TRBD2 TGTGCCAGCAGTATAGGGGGACTAGCGGCCTTGGAGCAGTACTTC CASSIGGLAALEQYF
TRBJ1-6 TRBV27 - TGTGCCACCCAACTTAGGGGTTCGCACAATTTACCCCTCCACTTT CATQLRGSHNLPLHF
TRBJ1-5 TRBV28 - TGTGCCAGCAGTTTCCTTCATCAGCCCCAGCATTTT CASSFLHQPQHF
TRBJ1-1 TRBV5-6 - TGTGCCAGCAGCTTCCTTACAGGCTATGCTGAAGCTTTCTTT CASSFLTGYAEAFF
TRBJ2-1 TRBV7-9 - TGTGCCAGCAGCTTAATGGGGGAGCGGGATGAGCAGTTCTTC CASSLMGERDEQFF
TRBJ1-1 TRBV25-1 - TGTGCCAGCCGGGGAGTGAACACTGAAGCTTTCTTT CASRGVNTEAFF